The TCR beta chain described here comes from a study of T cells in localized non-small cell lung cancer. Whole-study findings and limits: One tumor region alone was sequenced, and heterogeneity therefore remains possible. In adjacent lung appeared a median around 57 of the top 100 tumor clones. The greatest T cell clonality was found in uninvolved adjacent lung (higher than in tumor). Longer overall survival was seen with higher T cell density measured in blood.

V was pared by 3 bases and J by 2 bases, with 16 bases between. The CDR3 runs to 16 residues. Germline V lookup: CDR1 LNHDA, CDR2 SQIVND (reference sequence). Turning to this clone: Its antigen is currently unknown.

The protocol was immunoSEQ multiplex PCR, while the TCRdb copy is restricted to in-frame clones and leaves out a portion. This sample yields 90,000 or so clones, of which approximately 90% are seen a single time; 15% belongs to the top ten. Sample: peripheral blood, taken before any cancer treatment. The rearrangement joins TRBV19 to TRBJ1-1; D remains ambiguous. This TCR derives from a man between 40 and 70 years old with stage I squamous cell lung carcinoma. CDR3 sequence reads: CASSMGGKLINTEAFF. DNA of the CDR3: TGTGCCAGTAGTATGGGAGGGAAGCTGATTAACACTGAAGCTTTCTTT.